Following are 2 T cell receptor beta chains from one sample sequenced in a study of blood T cell repertoires in COVID-19. Measured with immunoSEQ multiplex PCR; TCRdb has only the in-frame clones, and not every one. Here the sample spans tens of thousands of clones, more than 80% being singletons. Sequencing used peripheral blood. All receptors derive from a human donor in a cohort sampled during active COVID-19.

The chain couples TRBV28 to TRBJ1-5, with D possibly being TRBD1 (5 bases). Deletions cut 8 bases from V and 6 bases from J, with 23 bases between. The CDR3 loop spans 16 amino acids. The germline gives CDR1 MDHEN, CDR2 SYDVKM. The CDR3: CASATGISGEGQPQHF. The CDR3 nucleotides are TGTGCCAGCGCCACTGGTATTTCGGGGGAGGGTCAGCCCCAGCATTTT.

V is TRBV5-5 and J is TRBJ1-2; 8 positions agree with TRBD1. The V gene's germline CDR1 is SGHKS and CDR2 YYEKEE (reference sequence). J gave up 7 bases and V 0 bases, and 8 bases lay outside the gene matches. The CDR3 extends over 15 amino acids. The CDR3 sequence: CASSLVFQGASGYTF. DNA for the CDR3: TGTGCCAGCAGCTTGGTCTTTCAGGGGGCGTCTGGCTACACCTTC.